This entry lists 9 T cell receptor beta chains sequenced from one sample in a study of cytomegalovirus exposure and HLA in healthy donors. Vbeta (60) and Jbeta (13) primers were used in the PCR. This table comes from immunoSEQ multiplex PCR, and its TCRdb copy is limited to in-frame clones, with some not included. The sample holds some 98,000 clones, approximately 72% seen once. The sample taken for sequencing was PBMCs. The receptors derive from a young man in good health and CMV-seropositive.

This clone turned up a few times. The J gene is TRBJ1-6, the V gene TRBV10-3, with TRBD1 matching 9 bases. The CDR3 runs to 13 residues. The germline gives CDR1 ENHRY, CDR2 SYGVKD. The ends lost 10 bases at V and 8 bases at J; junction bases unmatched: 6. The DNA for the CDR3 is TGTGCCACCGGGGACAGGGACTATTCACCCCTCCACTTT. It encodes CATGDRDYSPLHF.

This rearrangement joins TRBV5-1 to TRBJ2-7; 9 nucleotides line up with TRBD1. V lost 3 bases to trimming and J lost 3 bases; unmatched junction nucleotides: 4. Germline lookup yields CDR1 SGHRS and CDR2 YFSETQ. The CDR3 contains 14 residues. The CDR3 DNA is TGCGCCAGCAGCTGGGGGACAGGGAGCTACGAGCAGTACTTC. It is translated as CASSWGTGSYEQYF.

This clone was detected only a few times. The gene calls are TRBV27 and TRBJ1-5; 10 bases agree with TRBD1. This CDR3 is 14 amino acids long. Unmatched junction bases numbered 2, after V lost 5 bases and J lost 4 bases. Germline CDR1 reads MNHEY; CDR2 reads SMNVEV (reference sequence). The CDR3 DNA reads TGTGCCAGCAGTCTGGACAGGGGGAATCAGCCCCAGCATTTT. Amino acid sequence: CASSLDRGNQPQHF.

The chain couples TRBV5-1 to TRBJ2-7, with TRBD1 identical over 7 bases. V dropped 2 bases and J dropped 2; count of bases not matched to a gene: 7. The CDR3 consists of 15 residues. The V gene's germline CDR1 is SGHRS and CDR2 YFSETQ. The CDR3 DNA sequence: TGCGCCAGCAGCTTATTCGGGACAGAAACCTACGAGCAGTACTTC. This translates into CASSLFGTETYEQYF.

The chain employs TRBV9 and TRBJ1-3; 8 bases are shared with TRBD1. The J segment lost 1 base and the V segment lost 3 bases, leaving 9 bases of the junction unmatched. There are 17 residues in the CDR3. The V gene's germline CDR1 is SGDLS and CDR2 YYNGEE. Written as DNA, the CDR3 is TGTGCCAGCAGCGACGACAGGGGCCACCTGTCTGGAAACACCATATATTTT. Its protein product is CASSDDRGHLSGNTIYF.

This sequence joins TRBV18 and TRBJ2-7; 10 nucleotides agree with TRBD1. The CDR3 spans 15 residues. Germline CDR1 and CDR2: KGHSH and LQKENI. J lost 5 bases, V lost 6 bases, and 10 bases had no gene match. CDR3 DNA sequence: TGTGCCAGCTCTCCGGGGGGACAGGGGTCCCACGAGCAGTACTTC. This sequence encodes CASSPGGQGSHEQYF.

The V and J genes are TRBV5-1 and TRBJ2-2, with D tentatively TRBD1 (6 bases). CDR3 length: 16 residues. V gave up 3 bases and J gave up 4 bases, with 16 bases separating them. The V gene's germline CDR1 is SGHRS and CDR2 YFSETQ. The CDR3 DNA reads as TGCGCCAGCAGCTCCCAACAGGGAATCTTCACCGGGGAGCTGTTTTTT. Protein: CASSSQQGIFTGELFF.

The rearrangement joins TRBV7-6 to TRBJ2-2, with TRBD2 matching over 13 bases. This CDR3 spans 16 amino acids. The germline V gene encodes CDR1 SGHVS and CDR2 FNYEAQ. Germline trimming cut 6 bases from V and 4 bases from J; bases unmatched to any gene: 5. This CDR3 reads CASSRGLAGVTGELFF. The CDR3, as DNA: TGTGCCAGCAGTCGCGGACTAGCGGGGGTCACCGGGGAGCTGTTTTTT.

This clone was counted between two and nine times. In DNA form, the CDR3 reads TGTGCCAGCAGCCCTTCGGGGACTCTTACAAATGAGCAGTTCTTC. Encoded protein: CASSPSGTLTNEQFF. The rearrangement joins TRBV7-8 to TRBJ2-1; maybe TRBD2 (6 bases). The CDR3 loop spans 15 amino acids. Trimming cost V 5 bases and J 7 bases, with 18 bases left between them. Germline V gene lookup returns CDR1 SGHVS and CDR2 FQNEAQ.